Each of the 30 T cell receptor beta chains below was sequenced from the same sample in a study of type 1 regulatory T cells. TCRdb redid the calling of the reads with MiXCR, one entry per CDR3 protein. The repertoire holds 90,000 to 100,000 distinct CDR3 sequences, with 25% to 40% as singletons. The material sequenced was CD4+ T cells, either the whole sample or a sorted fraction (not recorded which). The receptors stem from a human donor in good health.

This clonotype has more than one count but fewer than ten. The V call is TRBV20-1, the J call TRBJ2-7; D might be TRBD1 (6 bases). The CDR3 runs to 14 residues. CDR1 and CDR2 from the germline V gene are DFQATT and SNEGSKA (reference sequence). V was pared by 0 bases and J by 2 bases, with 11 bases between. CDR3 in DNA: TGCAGTGCTAGAGATGGACAGATACCCTACGAGCAGTACTTC. Its protein product is CSARDGQIPYEQYF.

This chain joins TRBV6-2 or TRBV6-3 and TRBJ2-7; D gene unclear. With 0 bases removed from V and 1 base from J, the gap between germline ends came to 10 bases. This CDR3 is built from 15 residues. CDR1 and CDR2 from the germline V gene are MNHEY and SVGEGT. The chain's CDR3 is CASSYSVIVSYEQYF. CDR3 bases: TGTGCCAGCAGTTACTCGGTTATAGTTTCCTACGAGCAGTACTTC.

The chain is built from TRBV5-1 and TRBJ2-1, with 10 bases identical to TRBD2. V was clipped by 4 bases and J by 6 bases; unmatched bases: 7. This CDR3 is built from 15 residues. Germline values: CDR1 SGHRS, CDR2 YFSETQ. As DNA, the CDR3 is TGCGCCAGCAGCAGCGGGGGGGGCCCAGGCAATGAGCAGTTCTTC. This gives the protein CASSSGGGPGNEQFF.

This clonotype was picked up a small number of times. CDR3 sequence reads: CASSQDLPGGAGGHYEQYF. The DNA of the CDR3 is TGCGCCAGCAGCCAAGACTTACCTGGTGGGGCAGGGGGTCACTACGAGCAGTACTTC. The rearrangement joins TRBV4-3 to TRBJ2-7; 7 bases are a match to TRBD1. The germline CDR1 and CDR2 sequences are LGHNA and YSLEER. This CDR3 is 19 amino acids long. J gave up 3 bases and V 0 bases, and 17 bases lay outside the gene matches.

This chain joins TRBV30 and TRBJ2-1; D gene unclear. Trimming pared 1 base from V and 2 bases from J, leaving 18 bases between. Germline CDR1 and CDR2: GTSNPN and SVGIG (reference sequence). This CDR3 has 17 amino acids. CDR3 loop: CAWSALSGRGPYNEQFF. The CDR3, as DNA: TGTGCCTGGAGTGCACTTTCGGGCAGAGGTCCCTACAATGAGCAGTTCTTC.

J is TRBJ2-1 and V is TRBV7-9; D may be TRBD2 (5 bases). The germline V gene has CDR1 SEHNR and CDR2 FQNEAQ (reference sequence). The CDR3 covers 13 residues. Trimming took off 3 bases at V and 4 bases at J, with 7 bases between the two ends. For the CDR3, the DNA is TGTGCCAGCAGCTTCGAGCGGTACAATGAGCAGTTCTTC. This sequence encodes CASSFERYNEQFF.

The chain is built from TRBV20-1 and TRBJ2-1; TRBD1 aligns across 8 bases. V lost 0 bases and J lost 7; bases outside the gene matches: 11. Germline CDR1 DFQATT, CDR2 SNEGSKA (reference sequence). The CDR3 has 16 amino acids. The CDR3 here is CSARDPQTGVMNEQFF. CDR3 DNA sequence: TGCAGTGCTAGAGATCCCCAGACAGGGGTAATGAATGAGCAGTTCTTC.

This clonotype was seen a few times. The V and J genes are TRBV3-1 and TRBJ2-4; 7 bases are shared with TRBD1. Germline assignment: CDR1 LGHDT and CDR2 YNNKEL (reference sequence). CDR3 length: 13 amino acids. The ends lost 8 bases at V and 7 bases at J; junction bases unmatched: 8. The CDR3 nucleotides are TGTGCCAGCGGCAAGGGGGCTGAGAACATTCAGTACTTC. Translation: CASGKGAENIQYF.

The rearrangement joins TRBV25-1 to TRBJ2-2; no reliable D call. Germline values: CDR1 MGHDK, CDR2 SYGVNS. The CDR3 is 12 amino acids. Between the trimmed V and J ends, which lost 2 bases and 6 bases, there was a span of 4 bases. The CDR3 reads CASSELPGELFF. In DNA, the CDR3 is TGTGCCAGCAGTGAACTTCCCGGGGAGCTGTTTTTT.

The table lists this clonotype with a few counts. This chain connects TRBV14 to TRBJ2-7, with 9 nucleotides matching TRBD1. CDR1 SGHDN and CDR2 FVKESK come from the germline V gene. The V gene end was trimmed by 0 bases and the J gene end by 4 bases; junction bases not matched to a gene: 7. The CDR3 has 16 amino acids. This CDR3 is CASSQDGTGQPYEQYF. Here the CDR3 DNA reads TGTGCCAGCAGCCAAGATGGGACAGGGCAACCTTACGAGCAGTACTTC.

The gene calls are TRBV20-1 and TRBJ1-5; TRBD1 might be the D (5 bases). CDR3 length: 15 amino acids. Germline-derived CDR1 and CDR2 are DFQATT and SNEGSKA (reference sequence). Trimming took off 6 bases at V and 5 bases at J, with 20 bases between the two ends. The CDR3 DNA is TGCAGTGCCCCCGAGGTGGGGGACCTCGATCAGCCCCAGCATTTT. Its translation: CSAPEVGDLDQPQHF.

This rearrangement joins TRBV6-2 or TRBV6-3 to TRBJ2-3; 8 positions match TRBD2. The J segment lost 3 bases and the V segment lost 0 bases, leaving 8 bases of the junction unmatched. The V gene's germline CDR1 is MNHEY and CDR2 SVGEGT. There are 17 residues in the CDR3. In nucleotides, the CDR3 is TGTGCCAGCAGTTACTCCTTCCGCAAGCGGGAGACAGATACGCAGTATTTT. Its translation is CASSYSFRKRETDTQYF.

The rearrangement links TRBV6-5 to TRBJ2-5; D uncertain. Germline V gives CDR1 MNHEY, CDR2 SVGAGI. CDR3 length: 13 residues. V lost 2 bases and J lost 3, with 7 bases in between. The CDR3 sequence: CASSYVSEETQYF. The CDR3 bases are TGTGCCAGCAGTTACGTGAGTGAAGAGACCCAGTACTTC.

This clonotype appeared a few times. The genes are TRBV18 and TRBJ2-4; 10 nucleotides align to TRBD1. Germline values: CDR1 KGHSH, CDR2 LQKENI. The V and J ends lost 4 bases and 10 bases, in that order; junction bases with no gene match: 13. This CDR3 is built from 16 residues. CDR3 sequence reads: CASSLPPGQGPGIQYF. The DNA of the CDR3 is TGTGCCAGCTCACTTCCCCCGGGACAGGGGCCAGGGATTCAGTACTTC.

This chain links TRBV20-1 with TRBJ2-7, with TRBD2 matching 13 bases. Per germline, CDR1 DFQATT and CDR2 SNEGSKA (reference sequence). The CDR3 runs to 14 residues. The J segment lost 0 bases and the V segment lost 6 bases, leaving 2 bases of the junction unmatched. The CDR3, as DNA: TGCAGTGCCAGGACTAGCGGGAGCTCCTACGAGCAGTACTTC. It translates to CSARTSGSSYEQYF.

The chain couples TRBV3-1 to TRBJ1-2; TRBD1 matches 7 bases. V shed 2 bases, J shed 4 bases, and the junction held 4 bases outside the gene matches. The CDR3 spans 14 residues. From germline, CDR1 is LGHDT and CDR2 YNNKEL (reference sequence). This CDR3 is CASSQRTGAYGYTF. CDR3 sequence (DNA): TGTGCCAGCAGCCAACGAACAGGGGCCTATGGCTACACCTTC.

This chain uses TRBV11-2 with TRBJ2-1; the match to TRBD2 covers 7 bases. The germline V gene has CDR1 SGHAT and CDR2 FQNNGV. The CDR3 is 16 amino acids. Trimming removed 5 bases from V and 4 bases from J; junction bases left unmatched: 11. CDR3 in DNA: TGTGCCAGCAGCCCCAGGTGGGGGAGGGATTACAATGAGCAGTTCTTC. It yields the protein CASSPRWGRDYNEQFF.

This chain uses TRBV2 with TRBJ1-5; the D gene is possibly TRBD1 (6 bases). Germline loops: CDR1 SNHLY, CDR2 FYNNEI. The V end lost 6 bases, the J end lost 3 bases, and 12 bases lay between the germline ends. This CDR3 region has 14 residues. The CDR3 is CASRGGGANQPQHF. The DNA of the CDR3 is TGTGCCAGCAGGGGAGGGGGGGCCAATCAGCCCCAGCATTTT.

The V and J genes are TRBV11-2 and TRBJ2-3; the match to TRBD2 covers 9 bases. Germline V lookup: CDR1 SGHAT, CDR2 FQNNGV. The CDR3 length is 14 residues. V dropped 5 bases and J dropped 5; count of bases not matched to a gene: 5. CDR3 amino acids: CASSPGLALDTQYF. The CDR3 nucleotides are TGTGCCAGCAGCCCGGGACTAGCCCTAGATACGCAGTATTTT.

Only a few counts were recorded for this clonotype. This chain links TRBV10-3 with TRBJ2-2; 7 bases line up with TRBD1. The V gene end was trimmed by 5 bases and the J gene end by 1 base; junction bases not matched to a gene: 7. CDR3 length: 16 amino acids. CDR1 ENHRY and CDR2 SYGVKD come from the germline V gene. CDR3 nucleotides: TGTGCCATCAGTCAGTTCGACAGGGTGAACACCGGGGAGCTGTTTTTT. Translating it yields CAISQFDRVNTGELFF.

The V and J genes are TRBV9 and TRBJ2-7; 9 bases are a match to TRBD2. Unmatched junction bases numbered 4, after V lost 0 bases and J lost 3 bases. The CDR3 has 15 residues. Germline loops: CDR1 SGDLS, CDR2 YYNGEE. Here the CDR3 reads CASSVGLAGDYEQYF. The CDR3 region has the DNA TGTGCCAGCAGCGTAGGTTTAGCGGGAGACTACGAGCAGTACTTC.

This clonotype occurred a few times. This rearrangement joins TRBV20-1 to TRBJ2-1; TRBD1 or TRBD2 may be the D gene (5 bases each). V was cut by 6 bases and J by 7 bases, with 16 bases left in between. The germline CDR1 and CDR2 sequences are DFQATT and SNEGSKA (reference sequence). The CDR3 consists of 13 residues. The CDR3 region is CSAKGTPTNEQFF. Written as DNA, the CDR3 is TGCAGTGCGAAAGGGACCCCGACAAATGAGCAGTTCTTC.

The CDR3 region is CASSPTQETQYF. CDR3 DNA sequence: TGCGCCAGCAGCCCAACTCAAGAGACCCAGTACTTC. V is TRBV5-1 and J is TRBJ2-5; D call uncertain. This CDR3 contains 12 residues. Trimming left V 4 bases short and J 2 bases short, with 6 bases between. Germline V gene lookup returns CDR1 SGHRS and CDR2 YFSETQ.

In this sample, this clonotype turned up a few times. V is TRBV27 and J is TRBJ2-7, with a possible D match to TRBD2 (5 bases). CDR3 size: 13 residues. Germline V gives CDR1 MNHEY, CDR2 SMNVEV (reference sequence). The V gene lost 3 bases and the J gene lost 5 bases, with 11 bases spanning the gap. The CDR3 is CASSFGIRNEQYF. CDR3 nucleotides: TGTGCCAGCAGTTTCGGGATAAGGAACGAGCAGTACTTC.

The chain carries TRBV5-1 and TRBJ2-1; 10 positions agree with TRBD2. CDR3 length equals 16 residues. V trimming: 1 base; J trimming: 6 bases; junction bases outside the gene matches: 7. The germline gives CDR1 SGHRS, CDR2 YFSETQ. As DNA, the CDR3 is TGCGCCAGCAGCTTGTCACTAGCGGGATGGTTCAATGAGCAGTTCTTC. This translates into CASSLSLAGWFNEQFF.

This chain connects TRBV24-1 to TRBJ2-1; TRBD2 matches at 8 bases. This CDR3 region has 16 residues. Germline V gene sequence: CDR1 KGHDR, CDR2 SFDVKD. Trimming removed 4 bases from V and 3 bases from J; junction bases left unmatched: 7. The CDR3 DNA is TGTGCCACCAGTGACAATAGCGGGAAGTACTACAATGAGCAGTTCTTC. It encodes CATSDNSGKYYNEQFF.

The chain joins TRBV2 to TRBJ2-1; 8 nucleotides align to TRBD2. The CDR3 totals 16 residues. Germline CDR1 and CDR2: SNHLY and FYNNEI. The V segment lost 3 bases and the J segment 12 bases; nucleotides outside the gene matches: 16. The CDR3 DNA follows: TGTGCCAGCAGTGAGGCCCCACTAGCGGATACAATGAGGCAGTTCTTC. This sequence encodes CASSEAPLADTMRQFF.

In its sample, this clonotype was seen a few times. This chain connects TRBV7-9 to TRBJ2-1; D remains unclear. The CDR3 loop spans 15 amino acids. Germline assignment: CDR1 SEHNR and CDR2 FQNEAQ (reference sequence). V was cut by 5 bases and J by 3 bases, with 14 bases left in between. The CDR3 loop reads CASSLVPLDYNEQFF. In DNA form, the CDR3 reads TGTGCCAGCAGCCTAGTACCCCTCGACTACAATGAGCAGTTCTTC.

This clonotype was seen more than once but under ten times. V is TRBV10-1 and J is TRBJ2-3; D uncertain. The V gene's germline CDR1 is WNHNN and CDR2 SYGVQD (reference sequence). CDR3 length equals 13 residues. V gave up 3 bases and J gave up 6 bases, with 10 bases separating them. CDR3 in amino acids: CASSDRRIDTQYF. As DNA, the CDR3 is TGCGCCAGCAGTGATAGGCGGATTGATACGCAGTATTTT.

This clonotype was seen a handful of times. The chain combines TRBV20-1 with TRBJ1-2; 12 bases are shared with TRBD1. V was clipped by 6 bases and J by 8 bases; unmatched bases: 7. CDR1 and CDR2 (germline): DFQATT, SNEGSKA (reference sequence). CDR3 length equals 13 residues. In DNA form, the CDR3 reads TGCAGTGCATCCGGGACAGGGGGCAACGGCTACACCTTC. As protein: CSASGTGGNGYTF.